These 16 T cell receptor beta chains share one sample of origin, sequenced in a study of technical replicates of blood from several donors. The assay was immunoSEQ multiplex PCR, and TCRdb's table has in-frame clones only and misses some. The table includes 72,000 or so clones, just under 95% detected once. Source material: T cells isolated from PBMCs. These receptors all stem from a human donor in good health.

The V call is TRBV5-1, the J call TRBJ2-1; 8 bases match TRBD2. The CDR3 is made up of 16 amino acids. V gave up 0 bases and J gave up 6 bases; unmatched junction bases: 8. The germline gives CDR1 SGHRS, CDR2 YFSETQ. CDR3 amino acids: CASSLGAGDSLNEQFF. The CDR3, as DNA: TGCGCCAGCAGCTTGGGAGCGGGAGATAGCCTCAATGAGCAGTTCTTC.

The chain recombines TRBV7-9 with TRBJ2-1, with D possibly being TRBD2 (5 bases). The CDR3 loop spans 14 amino acids. Germline V gives CDR1 SEHNR, CDR2 FQNEAQ (reference sequence). V was clipped by 7 bases and J by 1 base, with 11 bases between them. The CDR3 nucleotides are TGTGCCAGCACAGTGGGAGCTTCCTACAATGAGCAGTTCTTC. It encodes CASTVGASYNEQFF.

This sequence joins TRBV9 and TRBJ2-3, with D perhaps matching TRBD1 (6 bases). V lost 0 bases, J lost 0 bases, and 17 bases lay in between. Looked up from germline, CDR1 is SGDLS and CDR2 is YYNGEE. There are 18 residues in the CDR3. The CDR3 loop is CASSVEWDTGTSTDTQYF. The CDR3 nucleotides are TGTGCCAGCAGCGTAGAGTGGGACACGGGTACTAGCACAGATACGCAGTATTTT.

The chain links TRBV15 to TRBJ1-1; 9 nucleotides line up with TRBD1. The CDR3 contains 15 residues. Germline CDR1 reads LNHNV; CDR2 reads YYDKDF (reference sequence). V lost 6 bases and J lost 12; bases outside the gene matches: 17. The DNA for the CDR3 is TGTGCCACCAGAGCAGGAGGGGGGACAGGGAAAAAAACTTTCTTT. Encoded protein: CATRAGGGTGKKTFF.

The V call is TRBV6-6, the J call TRBJ2-5; D remains unclear. CDR3 size: 11 residues. V was clipped by 7 bases and J by 1 base, with 4 bases between them. Germline assignment: CDR1 MNHNY and CDR2 SVGAGI (reference sequence). The DNA for the CDR3 is TGTGCCAGCACTAGCCAAGAGACCCAGTACTTC. It codes for CASTSQETQYF.

The chain combines TRBV29-1 with TRBJ1-1, with a tentative D call TRBD1 (6 bases). The CDR3 totals 13 residues. V was pared by 2 bases and J by 4 bases, with 11 bases between. Germline CDR1 is SQVTM and CDR2 is ANQGSEA. The CDR3 spells CSVELGAATEAFF. Written as DNA, the CDR3 is TGCAGCGTTGAACTGGGGGCGGCCACTGAAGCTTTCTTT.

The V gene is TRBV15, the J gene TRBJ2-7, with unresolved D. Germline CDR1 LNHNV, CDR2 YYDKDF (reference sequence). This CDR3 has 16 residues. The ends were cut back, 0 bases at V and 0 bases at J, with 12 bases in the middle. The CDR3, as DNA: TGTGCCACCAGCAGAGATCAGAGGAGACCCTCCTACGAGCAGTACTTC. Translated, it gives CATSRDQRRPSYEQYF.

V usage is TRBV25-1 and J usage is TRBJ2-5; D ambiguous. The germline CDR1 and CDR2 sequences are MGHDK and SYGVNS. The CDR3 has 14 amino acids. Trimming stripped 2 bases from V and 2 bases from J, with 9 bases between. The CDR3 reads CASSEVAEQETQYF. The CDR3 DNA follows: TGTGCCAGCAGTGAAGTGGCGGAACAAGAGACCCAGTACTTC. The entire variable domain, with the rest obtained from reference TRBV25-1 and TRBJ2-5, is as follows: EADIYQTPRYLVIGTGKKITLECSQTMGHDKMYWYQQDPGMELHLIHYSYGVNSTEKGDLSSESTVSRIRTEHFPLTLESARPSHTSQYLCASSEVAEQETQYFGPGTRLLVL.

V gene TRBV29-1 combines with J gene TRBJ2-2; perhaps TRBD2 as D (6 bases). Germline V gives CDR1 SQVTM, CDR2 ANQGSEA. V lost 8 bases and J 1 base, leaving 8 bases between the germline ends. This CDR3 is 12 amino acids long. The CDR3 region is CSSGLNTGELFF. Here the CDR3 DNA reads TGCAGCTCGGGACTGAACACCGGGGAGCTGTTTTTT.

V usage is TRBV7-6 and J usage is TRBJ2-7, with D perhaps matching TRBD1 (7 bases). The CDR3 runs 15 residues. The V end was cut by 1 base, the J end by 3 bases, with 13 bases between. Germline CDR1 and CDR2: SGHVS and FNYEAQ. CDR3 sequence: CASSLGQGGGYEQYF. CDR3 sequence (DNA): TGTGCCAGCAGCTTAGGTCAGGGGGGAGGCTACGAGCAGTACTTC.

The rearrangement joins TRBV11-3 to TRBJ1-1, with 10 nucleotides matching TRBD1. Germline lookup yields CDR1 SGHNT and CDR2 YENEEA. The CDR3 runs 15 residues. V lost 5 bases to trimming and J lost 2 bases; unmatched junction nucleotides: 5. CDR3 in DNA: TGTGCCAGCAGCCGAAGACAGGGGGCCAACACTGAAGCTTTCTTT. Protein sequence: CASSRRQGANTEAFF. The complete variable domain, with remaining parts taken from reference TRBV11-3 and TRBJ1-1, reads EAGVVQSPRYKIIEKKQPVAFWCNPISGHNTLYWYLQNLGQGPELLIRYENEEAVDDSQLPKDRFSAERLKGVDSTLKIQPAELGDSAVYLCASSRRQGANTEAFFGQGTRLTVV.

This rearrangement joins TRBV29-1 to TRBJ2-1; possible D gene TRBD2, 5 bases. V lost 1 base to trimming and J lost 3 bases, with 13 bases between them. The CDR3 is made up of 15 amino acids. Germline CDR1 and CDR2: SQVTM and ANQGSEA. The CDR3 loop reads CSVEGGPTCYNEQFF. The DNA of the CDR3 is TGCAGCGTTGAAGGCGGGCCGACGTGCTACAATGAGCAGTTCTTC.

J is TRBJ2-1 and V is TRBV5-6, with D possibly matching TRBD2 (5 bases). V was cut by 10 bases and J by 5 bases, with 22 bases left in between. In germline, CDR1 is SGHDT, CDR2 YYEEEE. The CDR3 length is 15 residues. CDR3 sequence (DNA): TGTGCCCTCCTGTGGGAGCCCGGCCGCGACAATGAGCAGTTCTTC. Its protein is CALLWEPGRDNEQFF. Based on the CDR3 plus reference TRBV5-6 and TRBJ2-1, the full variable domain is DAGVTQSPTHLIKTRGQQVTLRCSPKSGHDTVSWYQQALGQGPQFIFQYYEEEERQRGNFPDRFSGHQFPNYSSELNVNALLLGDSALYLCALLWEPGRDNEQFFGPGTRLTVL.

The chain uses TRBV11-2 and TRBJ2-1; the match to TRBD2 covers 14 bases. The CDR3 has 15 amino acids. Trimming removed 1 base from V and 7 bases from J; junction bases left unmatched: 0. The germline V gene encodes CDR1 SGHAT and CDR2 FQNNGV. CDR3 loop: CASSLGTSGGNEQFF. The CDR3 nucleotides are TGTGCCAGCAGCTTAGGGACTAGCGGGGGGAATGAGCAGTTCTTC.

The chain uses TRBV11-2 and TRBJ2-1; TRBD2 aligns across 10 bases. The CDR3 has 16 amino acids. V dropped 1 base and J dropped 5; count of bases not matched to a gene: 5. Germline assignment: CDR1 SGHAT and CDR2 FQNNGV. In DNA form, the CDR3 reads TGTGCCAGCAGCTTAGGACGTGGACTAGCGGACAATGAGCAGTTCTTC. As protein: CASSLGRGLADNEQFF. Looking up the rest from reference TRBV11-2 and TRBJ2-1 gives the full variable domain: EAGVAQSPRYKIIEKRQSVAFWCNPISGHATLYWYQQILGQGPKLLIQFQNNGVVDDSQLPKDRFSAERLKGVDSTLKIQPAKLEDSAVYLCASSLGRGLADNEQFFGPGTRLTVL.

CDR3 in amino acids: CASSLRILNTEAFF. CDR3 sequence (DNA): TGTGCCAGCAGCTTGAGGATTTTGAACACTGAAGCTTTCTTT. The V and J genes are TRBV7-6 and TRBJ1-1, with D uncertain. Per germline, CDR1 SGHVS and CDR2 FNYEAQ. V shed 3 bases and J shed 0 bases, with 8 bases lying between them. The CDR3 totals 14 residues.